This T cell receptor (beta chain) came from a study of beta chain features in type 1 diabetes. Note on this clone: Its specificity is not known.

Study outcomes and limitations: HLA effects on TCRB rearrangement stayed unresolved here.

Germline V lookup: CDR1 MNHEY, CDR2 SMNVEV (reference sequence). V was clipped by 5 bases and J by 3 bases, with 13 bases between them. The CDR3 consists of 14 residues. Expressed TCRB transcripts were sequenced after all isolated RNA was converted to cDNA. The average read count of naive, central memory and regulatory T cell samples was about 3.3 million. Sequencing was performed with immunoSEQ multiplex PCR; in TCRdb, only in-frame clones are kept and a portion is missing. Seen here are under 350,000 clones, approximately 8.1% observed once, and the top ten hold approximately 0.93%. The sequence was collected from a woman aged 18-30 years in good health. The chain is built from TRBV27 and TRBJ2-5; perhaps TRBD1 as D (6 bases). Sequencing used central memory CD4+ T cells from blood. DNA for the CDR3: TGTGCCAGCAGTCCAGACAGGCCAGAAGAGACCCAGTACTTC. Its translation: CASSPDRPEETQYF.